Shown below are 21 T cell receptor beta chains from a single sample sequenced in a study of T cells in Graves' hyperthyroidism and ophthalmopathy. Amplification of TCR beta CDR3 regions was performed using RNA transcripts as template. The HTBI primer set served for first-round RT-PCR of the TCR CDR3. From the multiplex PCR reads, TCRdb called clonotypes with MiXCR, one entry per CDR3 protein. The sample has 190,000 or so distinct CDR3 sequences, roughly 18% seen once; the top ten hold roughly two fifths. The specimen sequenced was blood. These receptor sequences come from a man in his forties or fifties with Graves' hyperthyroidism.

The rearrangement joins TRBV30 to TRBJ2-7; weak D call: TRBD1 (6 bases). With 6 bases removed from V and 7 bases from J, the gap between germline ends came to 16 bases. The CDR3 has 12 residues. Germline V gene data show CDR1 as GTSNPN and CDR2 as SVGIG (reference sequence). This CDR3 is CACERTGWEQYF. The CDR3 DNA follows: TGTGCCTGCGAAAGAACAGGGTGGGAGCAGTACTTC.

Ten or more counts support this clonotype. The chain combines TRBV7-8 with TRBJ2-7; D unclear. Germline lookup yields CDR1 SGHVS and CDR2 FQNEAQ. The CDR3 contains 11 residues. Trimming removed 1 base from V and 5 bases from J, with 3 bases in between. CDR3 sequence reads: CASSLVNEQYF. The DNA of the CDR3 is TGTGCCAGCAGCTTAGTTAACGAGCAGTACTTC.

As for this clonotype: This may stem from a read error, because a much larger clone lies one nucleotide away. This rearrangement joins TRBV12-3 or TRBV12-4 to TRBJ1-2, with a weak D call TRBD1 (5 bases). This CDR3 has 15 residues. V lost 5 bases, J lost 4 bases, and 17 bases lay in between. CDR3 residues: CASSPVAGPFYGYTF. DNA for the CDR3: TGTGCCAGCAGTCCCGTGGCAGGGCCCTTCTATGGCTACACCTTC.

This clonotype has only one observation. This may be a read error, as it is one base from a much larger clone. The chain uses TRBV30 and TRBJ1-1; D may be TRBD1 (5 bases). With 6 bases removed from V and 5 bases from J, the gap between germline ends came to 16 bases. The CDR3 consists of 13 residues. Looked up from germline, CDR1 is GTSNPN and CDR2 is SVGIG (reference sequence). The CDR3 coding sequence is TGTGCCTGTTACAGGACTTCGGGGACTGAAGCTTTCTTT. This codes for CACYRTSGTEAFF.

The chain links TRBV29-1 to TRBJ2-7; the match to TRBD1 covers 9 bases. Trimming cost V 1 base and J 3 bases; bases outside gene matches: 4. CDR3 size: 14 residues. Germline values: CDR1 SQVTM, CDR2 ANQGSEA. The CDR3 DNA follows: TGCAGCGTTGAAGGGACAGGGGTTTTCTACGAGCAGTACTTC. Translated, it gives CSVEGTGVFYEQYF.

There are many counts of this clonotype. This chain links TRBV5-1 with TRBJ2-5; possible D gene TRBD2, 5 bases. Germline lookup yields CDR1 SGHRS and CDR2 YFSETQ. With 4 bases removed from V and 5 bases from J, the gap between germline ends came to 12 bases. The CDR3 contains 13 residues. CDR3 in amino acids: CASSGGSGETQYF. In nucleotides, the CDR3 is TGCGCCAGCAGCGGAGGATCGGGGGAGACCCAGTACTTC.

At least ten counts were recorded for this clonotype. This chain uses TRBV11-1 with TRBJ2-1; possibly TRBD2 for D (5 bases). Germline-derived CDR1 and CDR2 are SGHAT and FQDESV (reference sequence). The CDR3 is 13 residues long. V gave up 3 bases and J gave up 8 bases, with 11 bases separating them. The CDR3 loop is CASSFAVEDEQFF. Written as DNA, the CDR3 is TGTGCCAGCAGCTTTGCGGTGGAGGATGAGCAGTTCTTC.

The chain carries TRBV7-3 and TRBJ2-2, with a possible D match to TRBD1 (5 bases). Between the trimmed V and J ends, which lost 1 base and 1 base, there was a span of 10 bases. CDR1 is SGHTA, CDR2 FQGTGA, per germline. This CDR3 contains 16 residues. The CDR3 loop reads CASSLMRTKNTGELFF. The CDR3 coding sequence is TGTGCCAGCAGCTTAATGCGGACAAAGAACACCGGGGAGCTGTTTTTT.

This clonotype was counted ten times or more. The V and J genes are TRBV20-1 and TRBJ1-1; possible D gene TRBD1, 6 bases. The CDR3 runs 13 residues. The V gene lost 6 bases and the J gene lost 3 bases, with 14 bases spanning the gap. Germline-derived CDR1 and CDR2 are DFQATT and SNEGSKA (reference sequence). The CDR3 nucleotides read TGCAGTGCAAGGGGGGGGGTGTACACTGAAGCTTTCTTT. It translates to CSARGGVYTEAFF.

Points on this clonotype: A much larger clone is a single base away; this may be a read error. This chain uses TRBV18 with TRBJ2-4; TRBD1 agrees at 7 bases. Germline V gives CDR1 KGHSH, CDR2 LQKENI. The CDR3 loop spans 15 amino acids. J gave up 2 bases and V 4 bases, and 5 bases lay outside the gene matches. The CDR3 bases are TGTGCCAGCTCACGACAGGGTTTTACCAAAAACATTCAGTACTTC. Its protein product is CASSRQGFTKNIQYF.

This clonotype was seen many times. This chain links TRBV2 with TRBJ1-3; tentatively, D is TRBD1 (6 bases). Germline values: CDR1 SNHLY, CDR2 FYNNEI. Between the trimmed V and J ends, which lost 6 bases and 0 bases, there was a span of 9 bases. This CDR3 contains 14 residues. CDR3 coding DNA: TGTGCCAGCAGCCAGGGGAGCTCTGGAAACACCATATATTTT. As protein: CASSQGSSGNTIYF. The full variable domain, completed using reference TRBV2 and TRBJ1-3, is EPEVTQTPSHQVTQMGQEVILRCVPISNHLYFYWYRQILGQKVEFLVSFYNNEISEKSEIFDDQFSVERPDGSNFTLKIRSTKLEDSAMYFCASSQGSSGNTIYFGEGSWLTVV.

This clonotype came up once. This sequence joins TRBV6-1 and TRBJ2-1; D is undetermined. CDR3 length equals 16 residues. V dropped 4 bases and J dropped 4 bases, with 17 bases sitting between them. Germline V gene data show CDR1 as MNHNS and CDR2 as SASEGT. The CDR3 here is CASSAPGSSVYNEQFF. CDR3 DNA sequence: TGTGCCAGCAGTGCCCCAGGCTCTTCTGTATACAATGAGCAGTTCTTC.

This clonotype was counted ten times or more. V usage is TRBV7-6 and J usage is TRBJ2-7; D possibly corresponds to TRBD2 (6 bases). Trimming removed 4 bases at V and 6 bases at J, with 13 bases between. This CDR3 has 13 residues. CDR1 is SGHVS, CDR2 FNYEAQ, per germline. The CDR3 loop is CASSSQVGSEQYF. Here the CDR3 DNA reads TGTGCCAGCAGCTCTCAGGTCGGGAGCGAGCAGTACTTC. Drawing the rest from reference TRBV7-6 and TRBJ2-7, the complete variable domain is GAGVSQSPRYKVTKRGQDVALRCDPISGHVSLYWYRQALGQGPEFLTYFNYEAQQDKSGLPNDRFSAERPEGSISTLTIQRTEQRDSAMYRCASSSQVGSEQYFGPGTRLTVT.

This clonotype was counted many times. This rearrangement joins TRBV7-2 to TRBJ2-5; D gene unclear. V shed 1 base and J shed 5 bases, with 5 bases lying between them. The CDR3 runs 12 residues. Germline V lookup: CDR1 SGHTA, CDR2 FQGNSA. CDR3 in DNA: TGTGCCAGCAGCTTAGGGTTCGAGACCCAGTACTTC. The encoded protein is CASSLGFETQYF.

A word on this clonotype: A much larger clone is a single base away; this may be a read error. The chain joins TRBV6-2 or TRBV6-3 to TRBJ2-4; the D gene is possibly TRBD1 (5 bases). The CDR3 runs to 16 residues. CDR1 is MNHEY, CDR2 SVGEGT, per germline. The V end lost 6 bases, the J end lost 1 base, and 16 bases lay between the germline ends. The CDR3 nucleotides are TGTGCCAGCAGCCAAGGGGCCCTGGGCGCCAAAAACATTCAGTACTTC. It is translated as CASSQGALGAKNIQYF.

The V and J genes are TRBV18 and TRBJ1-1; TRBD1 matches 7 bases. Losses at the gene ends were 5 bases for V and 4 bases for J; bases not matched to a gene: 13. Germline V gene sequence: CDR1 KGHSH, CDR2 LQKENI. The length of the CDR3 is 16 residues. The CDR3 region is CASSSRRAGGVTEAFF. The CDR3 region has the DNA TGTGCCAGCTCATCTCGTCGGGCAGGGGGAGTCACTGAAGCTTTCTTT. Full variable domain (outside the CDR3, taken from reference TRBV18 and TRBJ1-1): NAGVMQNPRHLVRRRGQEARLRCSPMKGHSHVYWYRQLPEEGLKFMVYLQKENIIDESGMPKERFSAEFPKEGPSILRIQQVVRGDSAAYFCASSSRRAGGVTEAFFGQGTRLTVV.

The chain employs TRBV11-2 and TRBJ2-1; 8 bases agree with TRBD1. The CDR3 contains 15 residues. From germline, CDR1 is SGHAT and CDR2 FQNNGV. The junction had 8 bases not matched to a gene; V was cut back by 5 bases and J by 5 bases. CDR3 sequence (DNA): TGTGCCAGCAGCCGAGGACAGGGATCCCACAATGAGCAGTTCTTC. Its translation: CASSRGQGSHNEQFF.

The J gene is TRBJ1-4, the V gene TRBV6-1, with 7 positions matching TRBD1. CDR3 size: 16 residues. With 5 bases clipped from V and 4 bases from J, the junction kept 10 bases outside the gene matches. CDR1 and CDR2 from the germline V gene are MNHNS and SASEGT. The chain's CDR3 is CASSSDRAQDNEKLFF. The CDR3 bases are TGTGCCAGCAGTTCCGACAGGGCCCAGGATAATGAAAAACTGTTTTTT.

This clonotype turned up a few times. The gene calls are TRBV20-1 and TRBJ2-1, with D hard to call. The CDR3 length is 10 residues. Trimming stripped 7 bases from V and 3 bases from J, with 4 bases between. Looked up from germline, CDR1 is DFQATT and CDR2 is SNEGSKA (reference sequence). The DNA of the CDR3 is TGCAGTGGCAACTACAATGAGCAGTTCTTC. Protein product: CSGNYNEQFF.

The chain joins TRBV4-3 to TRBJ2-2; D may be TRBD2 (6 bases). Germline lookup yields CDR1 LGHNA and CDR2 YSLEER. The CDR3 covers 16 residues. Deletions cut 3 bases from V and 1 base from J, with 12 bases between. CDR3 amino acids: CASSHPSVGNTGELFF. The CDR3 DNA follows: TGCGCCAGCAGCCACCCTAGCGTCGGGAACACCGGGGAGCTGTTTTTT.

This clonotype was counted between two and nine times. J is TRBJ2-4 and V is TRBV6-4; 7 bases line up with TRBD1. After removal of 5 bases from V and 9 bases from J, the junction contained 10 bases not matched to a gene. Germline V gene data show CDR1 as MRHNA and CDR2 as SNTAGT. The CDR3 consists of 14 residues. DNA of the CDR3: TGTGCCAGCAGTCCGGACAGGTCGTCGGGCATTCAGTACTTC. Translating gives CASSPDRSSGIQYF.